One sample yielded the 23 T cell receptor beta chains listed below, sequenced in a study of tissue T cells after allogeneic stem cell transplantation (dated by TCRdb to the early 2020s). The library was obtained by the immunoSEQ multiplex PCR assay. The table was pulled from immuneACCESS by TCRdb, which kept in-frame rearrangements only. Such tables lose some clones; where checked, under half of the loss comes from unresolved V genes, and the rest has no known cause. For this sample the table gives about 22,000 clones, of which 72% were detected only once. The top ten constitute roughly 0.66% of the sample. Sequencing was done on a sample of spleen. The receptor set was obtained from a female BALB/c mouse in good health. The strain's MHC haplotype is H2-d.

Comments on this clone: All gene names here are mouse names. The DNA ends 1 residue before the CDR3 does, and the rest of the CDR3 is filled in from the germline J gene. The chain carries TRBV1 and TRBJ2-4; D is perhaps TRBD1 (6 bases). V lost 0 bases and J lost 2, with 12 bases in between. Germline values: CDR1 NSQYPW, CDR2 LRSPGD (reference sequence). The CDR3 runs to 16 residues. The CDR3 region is CTCSAETGRAQNTLYF. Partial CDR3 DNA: TGCACCTGCAGTGCAGAAACAGGGAGGGCTCAAAACACCTTGTAC.

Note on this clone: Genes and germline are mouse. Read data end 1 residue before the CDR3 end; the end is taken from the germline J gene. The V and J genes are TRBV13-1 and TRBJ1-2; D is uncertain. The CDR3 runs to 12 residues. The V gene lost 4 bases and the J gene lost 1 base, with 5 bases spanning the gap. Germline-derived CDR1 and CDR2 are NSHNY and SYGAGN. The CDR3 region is CASSRGNSDYTF. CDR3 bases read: TGTGCCAGCAGTCGCGGAAACTCCGACTACACC.

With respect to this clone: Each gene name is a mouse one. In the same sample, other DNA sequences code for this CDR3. Incomplete CDR3 DNA: TGTGCCAGCAGCCAAGACTGGGGAAACCAAGACACCCAGTAC. Its translation is CASSQDWGNQDTQY. The whole CDR3 sequence reads CASSQDWGNQDTQYF. The chain combines TRBV2 with TRBJ2-5; D may be TRBD2 (6 bases). The read ends 1 residue before the CDR3 terminus; that terminus is restored from the germline J gene. The germline gives CDR1 LGHNA, CDR2 YSYQKL. The CDR3 covers 15 residues. V was clipped by 0 bases and J by 0 bases, with 7 bases between them.

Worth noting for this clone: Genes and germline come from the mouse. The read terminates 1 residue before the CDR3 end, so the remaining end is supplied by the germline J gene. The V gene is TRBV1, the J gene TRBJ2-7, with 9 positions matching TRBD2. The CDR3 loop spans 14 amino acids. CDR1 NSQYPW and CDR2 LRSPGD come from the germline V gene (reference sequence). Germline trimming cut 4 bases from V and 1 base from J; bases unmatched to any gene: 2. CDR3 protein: CTCSGTGVSYEQYF. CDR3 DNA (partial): TGCACCTGCAGTGGGACTGGGGTTTCCTATGAACAGTAC.

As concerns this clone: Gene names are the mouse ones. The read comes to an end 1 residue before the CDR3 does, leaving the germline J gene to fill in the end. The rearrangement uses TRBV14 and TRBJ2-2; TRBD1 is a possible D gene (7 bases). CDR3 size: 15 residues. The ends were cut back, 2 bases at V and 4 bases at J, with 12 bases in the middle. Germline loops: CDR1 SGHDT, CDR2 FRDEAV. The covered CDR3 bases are TGTGCCAGCAGTTTGGAGGGGGCGGGCACCGGGCAGCTCTAC. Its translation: CASSLEGAGTGQLY. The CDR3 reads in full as CASSLEGAGTGQLYF.

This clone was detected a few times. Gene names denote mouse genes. The CDR3 DNA, read in part, is TGTGCCAGCAGCCAAGACAGGGCCCACGAAAGATTATTT. It codes for CASSQDRAHERLF. In full, the CDR3 is CASSQDRAHERLFF. This chain links TRBV2 with TRBJ1-4; a possible D gene is TRBD1 (5 bases). The CDR3 end falls 1 residue outside the read, so it is completed with the germline J gene. V lost 0 bases to trimming and J lost 6 bases, with 8 bases between them. CDR1 and CDR2 from the germline V gene are LGHNA and YSYQKL. The CDR3 extends over 14 amino acids.

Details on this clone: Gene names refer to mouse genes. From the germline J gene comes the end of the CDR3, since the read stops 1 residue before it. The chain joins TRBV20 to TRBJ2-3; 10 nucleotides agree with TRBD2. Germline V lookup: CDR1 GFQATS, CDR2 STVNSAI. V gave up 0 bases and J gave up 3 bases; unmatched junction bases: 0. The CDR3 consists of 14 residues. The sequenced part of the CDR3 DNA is TGTGGTGCTAGGGAGACTGGGGGGGCAGAAACGCTGTAT. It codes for CGARETGGAETLY. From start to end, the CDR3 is CGARETGGAETLYF.

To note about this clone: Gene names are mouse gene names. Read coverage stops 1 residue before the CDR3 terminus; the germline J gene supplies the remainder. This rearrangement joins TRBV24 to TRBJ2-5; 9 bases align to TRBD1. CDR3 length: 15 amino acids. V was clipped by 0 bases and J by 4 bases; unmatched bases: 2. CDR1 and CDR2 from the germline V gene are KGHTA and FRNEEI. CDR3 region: CASSLYRDREDTQYF. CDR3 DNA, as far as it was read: TGTGCCAGCAGTCTGTATAGGGACAGGGAAGACACCCAGTAC.

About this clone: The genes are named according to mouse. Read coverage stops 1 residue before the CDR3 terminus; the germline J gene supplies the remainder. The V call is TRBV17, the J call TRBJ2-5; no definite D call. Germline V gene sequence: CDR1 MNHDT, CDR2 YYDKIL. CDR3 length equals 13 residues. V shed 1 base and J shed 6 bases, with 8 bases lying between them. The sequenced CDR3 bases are TGTGCTAGCAGTAGAGCTTGGGAGGACACCCAGTAC. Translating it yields CASSRAWEDTQY. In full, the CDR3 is CASSRAWEDTQYF.

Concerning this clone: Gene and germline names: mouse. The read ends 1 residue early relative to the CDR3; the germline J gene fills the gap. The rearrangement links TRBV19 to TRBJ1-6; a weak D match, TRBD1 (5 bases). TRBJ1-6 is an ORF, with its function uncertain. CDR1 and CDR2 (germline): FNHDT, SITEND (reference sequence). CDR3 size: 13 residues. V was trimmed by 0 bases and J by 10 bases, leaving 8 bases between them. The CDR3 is CASSIGGESPLYF. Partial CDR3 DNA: TGTGCCAGCAGTATAGGAGGGGAGTCGCCCCTCTAC.

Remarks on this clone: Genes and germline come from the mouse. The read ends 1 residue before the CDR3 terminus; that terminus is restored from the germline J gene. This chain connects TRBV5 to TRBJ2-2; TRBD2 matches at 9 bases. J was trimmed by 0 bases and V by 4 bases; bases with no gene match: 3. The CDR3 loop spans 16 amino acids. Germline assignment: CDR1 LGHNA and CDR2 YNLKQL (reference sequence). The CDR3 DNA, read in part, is TGTGCCAGCAGCCCAGACTGGGGGTCAAACACCGGGCAGCTCTAC. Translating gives CASSPDWGSNTGQLY. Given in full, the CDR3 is CASSPDWGSNTGQLYF.

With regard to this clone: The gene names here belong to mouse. The CDR3 loop is CASSPGQGANTLYF. The covered CDR3 bases are TGTGCCAGCAGCCCGGGACAGGGGGCTAACACCTTGTAC. The rearrangement uses TRBV14 and TRBJ2-4; TRBD1 aligns across 12 bases. The CDR3 is cut off 1 residue early in the read; its end comes from the germline J gene. The CDR3 is 14 amino acids. Germline V gives CDR1 SGHDT, CDR2 FRDEAV. V lost 5 bases and J lost 6; bases outside the gene matches: 4.

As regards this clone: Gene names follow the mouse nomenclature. CDR3 sequence: CASSIGENSPLYF. The part of the CDR3 DNA that was read is TGTGCCAGCAGTATAGGGGAGAATTCGCCCCTCTAC. The J gene is TRBJ1-6, the V gene TRBV19; no firm D call. The read ends 1 residue before the CDR3 terminus; that terminus is restored from the germline J gene. TRBJ1-6 is an open reading frame whose function is uncertain. The CDR3 has 13 residues. Trimming took 0 bases from V and 7 from J, leaving 5 bases between them. The V gene's germline CDR1 is FNHDT and CDR2 SITEND (reference sequence).

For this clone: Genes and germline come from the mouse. This CDR3 is CASSQELGGQDTQYF. The sequenced part of the CDR3 DNA is TGTGCCAGCAGCCAAGAGCTGGGGGGGCAAGACACCCAGTAC. The chain couples TRBV5 to TRBJ2-5, with 9 nucleotides matching TRBD2. The observed sequence ends 1 residue before the CDR3 terminus, with the missing tail filled in from the germline J gene. This CDR3 has 15 amino acids. Per germline, CDR1 LGHNA and CDR2 YNLKQL (reference sequence). V shed 0 bases and J 3 bases; nucleotides not matched to a gene: 1.

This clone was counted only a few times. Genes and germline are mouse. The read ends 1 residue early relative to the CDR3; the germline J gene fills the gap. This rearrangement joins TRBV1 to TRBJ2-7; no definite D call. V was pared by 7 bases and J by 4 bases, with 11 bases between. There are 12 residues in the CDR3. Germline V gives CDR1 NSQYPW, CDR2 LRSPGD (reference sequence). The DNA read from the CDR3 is TGCACCTGCACCAAACAGCCTTATGAACAGTAC. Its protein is CTCTKQPYEQY. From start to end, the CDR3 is CTCTKQPYEQYF. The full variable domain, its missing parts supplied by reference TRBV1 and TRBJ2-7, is VTLLEQNPRWRLVPRGQAVNLRCILKNSQYPWMSWYQQDLQKQLQWLFTLRSPGDKEVKSLPGADYLATRVTDTELRLQVANMSQGRTLYCTCTKQPYEQYFGPGTRLTVL.

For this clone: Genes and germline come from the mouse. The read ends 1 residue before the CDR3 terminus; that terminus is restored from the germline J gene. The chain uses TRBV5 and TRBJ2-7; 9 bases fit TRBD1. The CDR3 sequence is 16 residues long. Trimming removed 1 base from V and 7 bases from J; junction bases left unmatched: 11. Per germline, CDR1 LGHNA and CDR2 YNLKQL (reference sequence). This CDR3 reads CASSQAPRDRVGEQYF. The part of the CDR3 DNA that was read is TGTGCCAGCAGCCAAGCACCCCGGGACAGGGTGGGGGAACAGTAC.

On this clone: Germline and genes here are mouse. The CDR3 DNA, read in part, is TGTGCCTGGAGTCGTGGGTTCTCCTATGAACAGTAC. Amino acid sequence: CAWSRGFSYEQY. The complete CDR3 protein is CAWSRGFSYEQYF. V usage is TRBV31 and J usage is TRBJ2-7; no definite D call. The observed sequence ends 1 residue before the CDR3 terminus, with the missing tail filled in from the germline J gene. Trimming left V 1 base short and J 0 bases short, with 7 bases between. CDR3 length: 13 residues. Germline values: CDR1 GKSSPN, CDR2 SITVG.

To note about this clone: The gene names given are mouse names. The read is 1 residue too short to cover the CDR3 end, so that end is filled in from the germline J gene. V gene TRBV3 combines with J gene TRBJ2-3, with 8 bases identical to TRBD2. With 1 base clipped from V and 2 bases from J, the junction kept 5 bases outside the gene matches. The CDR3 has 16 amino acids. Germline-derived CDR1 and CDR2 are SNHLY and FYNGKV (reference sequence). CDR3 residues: CASSLGGGGNAETLYF. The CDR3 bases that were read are TGTGCCAGCAGCTTAGGGGGGGGCGGAAATGCAGAAACGCTGTAT.

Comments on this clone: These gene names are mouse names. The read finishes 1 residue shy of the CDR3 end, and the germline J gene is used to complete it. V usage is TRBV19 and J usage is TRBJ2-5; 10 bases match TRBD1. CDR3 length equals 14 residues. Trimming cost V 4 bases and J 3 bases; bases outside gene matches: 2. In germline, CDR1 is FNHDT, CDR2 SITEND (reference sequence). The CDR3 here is CASSPGQGQDTQYF. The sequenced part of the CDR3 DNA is TGTGCCAGCAGTCCGGGACAGGGGCAAGACACCCAGTAC.

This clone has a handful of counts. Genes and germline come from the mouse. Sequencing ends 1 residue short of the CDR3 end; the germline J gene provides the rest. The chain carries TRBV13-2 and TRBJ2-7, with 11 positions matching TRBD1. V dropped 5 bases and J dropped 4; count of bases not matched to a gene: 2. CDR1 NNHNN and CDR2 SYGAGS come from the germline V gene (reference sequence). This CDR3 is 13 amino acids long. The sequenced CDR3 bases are TGTGCCAGCGGAGGGACAGGGGGTTATGAACAGTAC. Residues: CASGGTGGYEQY. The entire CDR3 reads CASGGTGGYEQYF.

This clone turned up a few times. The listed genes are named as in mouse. The CDR3 DNA, read in part, is TGTGCCAGCAGTATATCGCCTGGGGGATATGAACAGTAC. It is translated as CASSISPGGYEQY. The complete CDR3 protein is CASSISPGGYEQYF. The chain is built from TRBV19 and TRBJ2-7, with TRBD2 matching over 7 bases. The missing CDR3 end, 1 residue past where the read stops, is filled in from the germline J gene. After removal of 1 base from V and 4 bases from J, the junction contained 5 bases not matched to a gene. The germline gives CDR1 FNHDT, CDR2 SITEND (reference sequence). The CDR3 has 14 residues. Filled out from reference TRBV19 and TRBJ2-7, the complete variable domain reads GGIITQTPKFLIGQEGQKLTLKCQQNFNHDTMYWYRQDSGKGLRLIYYSITENDLQKGDLSEGYDASREKKSSFSLTVTSAQKNEMAVFLCASSISPGGYEQYFGPGTRLTVL.

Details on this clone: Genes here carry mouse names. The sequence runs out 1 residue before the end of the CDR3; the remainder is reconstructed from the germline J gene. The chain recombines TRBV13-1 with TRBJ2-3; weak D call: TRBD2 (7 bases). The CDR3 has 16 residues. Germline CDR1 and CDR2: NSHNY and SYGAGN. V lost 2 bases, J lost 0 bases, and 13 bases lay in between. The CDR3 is CASSDRLGASAETLYF. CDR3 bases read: TGTGCCAGCAGTGACAGGCTGGGGGCTAGTGCAGAAACGCTGTAT.

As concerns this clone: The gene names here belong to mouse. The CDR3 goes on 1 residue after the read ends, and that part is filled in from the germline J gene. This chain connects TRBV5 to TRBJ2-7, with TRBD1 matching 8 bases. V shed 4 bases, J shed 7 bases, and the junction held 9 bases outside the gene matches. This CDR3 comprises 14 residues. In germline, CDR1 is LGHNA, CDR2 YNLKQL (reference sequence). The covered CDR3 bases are TGTGCCAGCAGCCCCGGACAGGGAGAGAGGGAACAGTAC. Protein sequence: CASSPGQGEREQY. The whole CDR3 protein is CASSPGQGEREQYF.